One and the same sample provided the 24 T cell receptor beta chains below, sequenced in a study of vaccination effects on CD4 cells after COVID-19. Assay: immunoSEQ multiplex PCR; the TCRdb copy retains only in-frame clones and omits some. The profile shows 55,000 to 80,000 clones, 80% of them singletons. Peptide-pool stimulation followed by sequencing identified expanded antigen-specific CD4+ clonotypes in the ViraFEST assay. The authors isolated CD4+ T cells after approximately 9 days of culture. The vaccine recipients had no prior SARS-CoV-2 infection, with negative nucleocapsid antibodies. No antigen has been identified for these receptors. Material: CD4+ T cells from PBMCs cultured with SARS-CoV-2 spike peptides, obtained before COVID-19 vaccination. The receptors stem from a human donor who received a COVID-19 vaccine.

The chain links TRBV5-4 to TRBJ2-5; D is uncertain. V dropped 4 bases and J dropped 4 bases, with 11 bases sitting between them. The CDR3 consists of 13 residues. Germline V lookup: CDR1 SGHNT, CDR2 YYREEE (reference sequence). CDR3 nucleotides: TGTGCCAGCAGCATATTCCCGCGAGAGACCCAGTACTTC. Its translation is CASSIFPRETQYF.

The chain employs TRBV28 and TRBJ2-2; D ambiguous. Trimming took off 7 bases at V and 2 bases at J, with 11 bases between the two ends. The V gene's germline CDR1 is MDHEN and CDR2 SYDVKM. The CDR3 loop spans 14 amino acids. The CDR3 reads CASTVTGNTGELFF. The CDR3 region has the DNA TGTGCCAGCACCGTGACTGGCAACACCGGGGAGCTGTTTTTT.

The chain couples TRBV27 to TRBJ1-2; the D is unclear. In germline, CDR1 is MNHEY, CDR2 SMNVEV (reference sequence). With 2 bases removed from V and 3 bases from J, the gap between germline ends came to 19 bases. The CDR3 has 17 residues. DNA for the CDR3: TGTGCCAGCAGTTTAAAGTTTGGCCCGGTCGGGGACTATGGCTACACCTTC. Protein: CASSLKFGPVGDYGYTF.

The J gene is TRBJ2-5, the V gene TRBV7-2; D perhaps matches TRBD2 (5 bases). The CDR3 is made up of 15 amino acids. V was cut by 6 bases and J by 0 bases, with 14 bases left in between. The germline V gene has CDR1 SGHTA and CDR2 FQGNSA. CDR3 nucleotide sequence: TGTGCCAGCAGGGCGATGAGCGGTAACCAAGAGACCCAGTACTTC. Its translation: CASRAMSGNQETQYF.

J is TRBJ1-2 and V is TRBV28, with D uncertain. Trimming cost V 5 bases and J 8 bases, with 9 bases left between them. The CDR3 covers 11 residues. Germline V gives CDR1 MDHEN, CDR2 SYDVKM. The CDR3 DNA follows: TGTGCCAGCAGTCCCGTAAGGGGCTACACCTTC. It translates to CASSPVRGYTF.

The chain combines TRBV29-1 with TRBJ2-3; 14 nucleotides line up with TRBD2. The CDR3 is 18 amino acids. The V segment lost 6 bases and the J segment 1 base; nucleotides outside the gene matches: 12. The germline V gene has CDR1 SQVTM and CDR2 ANQGSEA. CDR3 sequence: CSVHGLAGGRAGTDTQYF. The CDR3 region has the DNA TGCAGCGTACACGGACTAGCGGGGGGCCGGGCGGGCACAGATACGCAGTATTTT.

The chain combines TRBV24-1 with TRBJ2-3; a weak D match, TRBD1 (6 bases). With 4 bases removed from V and 3 bases from J, the gap between germline ends came to 13 bases. Germline-derived CDR1 and CDR2 are KGHDR and SFDVKD. This CDR3 region has 15 residues. The CDR3 reads CATSDDRRTTDTQYF. The CDR3 region has the DNA TGTGCCACCAGTGACGACAGGCGTACTACAGATACGCAGTATTTT.

The chain links TRBV5-4 to TRBJ2-5; D is uncertain. This CDR3 is built from 12 residues. In germline, CDR1 is SGHNT, CDR2 YYREEE (reference sequence). Between the trimmed V and J ends, which lost 0 bases and 6 bases, there was a span of 6 bases. The CDR3 sequence: CASSLAGKTQYF. The DNA of the CDR3 is TGTGCCAGCAGCTTGGCAGGCAAGACCCAGTACTTC.

The chain links TRBV19 to TRBJ2-2; 10 bases map to TRBD1. This CDR3 region has 15 residues. Germline CDR1 reads LNHDA; CDR2 reads SQIVND (reference sequence). V trimming: 7 bases; J trimming: 6 bases; junction bases outside the gene matches: 8. The CDR3 bases are TGTGCCAGTACCCCGGACAGGGGGACGTCCGGGGAGCTGTTTTTT. This gives the protein CASTPDRGTSGELFF.

J is TRBJ1-5 and V is TRBV7-2; 9 positions agree with TRBD1. Looked up from germline, CDR1 is SGHTA and CDR2 is FQGNSA. V trimming: 5 bases; J trimming: 6 bases; junction bases outside the gene matches: 5. The CDR3 consists of 14 residues. CDR3 sequence: CASSAGQGSQPQHF. CDR3 DNA sequence: TGTGCCAGCAGCGCGGGACAGGGTAGTCAGCCCCAGCATTTT.

The V and J genes are TRBV29-1 and TRBJ2-7; D ambiguous. The CDR3 is made up of 13 amino acids. Between the trimmed V and J ends, which lost 4 bases and 3 bases, there was a span of 13 bases. Germline-derived CDR1 and CDR2 are SQVTM and ANQGSEA. CDR3 loop: CSVAPDVYYEQYV. In nucleotides, the CDR3 is TGCAGCGTTGCTCCGGACGTCTACTACGAGCAGTACGTC.

This clone was detected only once. This chain links TRBV5-5 with TRBJ1-4; D unclear. The V gene lost 3 bases and the J gene lost 4 bases, with 16 bases spanning the gap. The CDR3 consists of 16 residues. In germline, CDR1 is SGHKS, CDR2 YYEKEE (reference sequence). This chain's CDR3 is CASSSGPIRDNEKLFF. Here the CDR3 DNA reads TGTGCCAGCAGCTCAGGTCCTATCAGAGATAATGAAAAACTGTTTTTT.

The CDR3 nucleotides read TGTGCCAGCAGCTTATCTGCTAGCACAGATACGCAGTATTTT. Encoded protein: CASSLSASTDTQYF. This chain connects TRBV11-3 to TRBJ2-3; no definite D call. The CDR3 has 14 residues. With 2 bases removed from V and 0 bases from J, the gap between germline ends came to 6 bases. Germline V gene lookup returns CDR1 SGHNT and CDR2 YENEEA. The variable domain in full, completed from reference TRBV11-3 and TRBJ2-3, reads EAGVVQSPRYKIIEKKQPVAFWCNPISGHNTLYWYLQNLGQGPELLIRYENEEAVDDSQLPKDRFSAERLKGVDSTLKIQPAELGDSAVYLCASSLSASTDTQYFGPGTRLTVL.

The chain employs TRBV5-1 and TRBJ2-5, with D possibly TRBD1 on 5 matching bases. V lost 0 bases and J lost 5, with 14 bases in between. In germline, CDR1 is SGHRS, CDR2 YFSETQ. The CDR3 covers 15 residues. In DNA form, the CDR3 reads TGCGCCAGCAGCTTGGGGGCAGGGCAAAGTGAGACCCAGTACTTC. Its translation is CASSLGAGQSETQYF.

The chain carries TRBV7-2 and TRBJ2-3, with 9 bases fitting TRBD2. CDR3 length: 15 amino acids. CDR1 is SGHTA and CDR2 is FQGNSA in the germline V gene. Trimming at V came to 0 bases and at J to 6 bases, leaving 4 bases not matched to a gene. This CDR3 is CASSLAVAGGDTQYF. The DNA for the CDR3 is TGTGCCAGCAGCTTAGCGGTGGCGGGGGGGGATACGCAGTATTTT.

V usage is TRBV2 and J usage is TRBJ1-1; TRBD1 might be the D (6 bases). From germline, CDR1 is SNHLY and CDR2 FYNNEI. The ends were cut back, 4 bases at V and 1 base at J, with 13 bases in the middle. The CDR3 is made up of 15 amino acids. The DNA of the CDR3 is TGTGCCAGCAGTGCGCGGGGGGCGGGGAACACTGAAGCTTTCTTT. Its protein product is CASSARGAGNTEAFF. Full variable domain (rest looked up from reference TRBV2 and TRBJ1-1): EPEVTQTPSHQVTQMGQEVILRCVPISNHLYFYWYRQILGQKVEFLVSFYNNEISEKSEIFDDQFSVERPDGSNFTLKIRSTKLEDSAMYFCASSARGAGNTEAFFGQGTRLTVV.

The chain employs TRBV5-1 and TRBJ1-1; 7 nucleotides agree with TRBD1. V was pared by 5 bases and J by 0 bases, with 13 bases of the junction left unmatched. The CDR3 covers 17 residues. CDR1 is SGHRS and CDR2 is YFSETQ in the germline V gene. The CDR3 protein is CASSGSGQPAVNTEAFF. CDR3 bases: TGCGCCAGCAGTGGATCGGGACAGCCGGCGGTGAACACTGAAGCTTTCTTT.

The rearrangement links TRBV6-6 to TRBJ1-3; 8 nucleotides align to TRBD1. The CDR3 is 15 residues long. Per the germline V gene, CDR1 is MNHNY and CDR2 is SVGAGI (reference sequence). Trimming cost V 7 bases and J 7 bases; bases outside gene matches: 12. CDR3 nucleotide sequence: TGTGCCAGCACCGAGAATACAGGGGGTTGGAACACCATATATTTT. Encoded protein: CASTENTGGWNTIYF.

The V and J genes are TRBV5-4 and TRBJ2-2, with 7 bases lining up with TRBD1. The CDR3 sequence is 14 residues long. Germline V CDR1 and CDR2: SGHNT, YYREEE (reference sequence). The J segment lost 6 bases and the V segment lost 4 bases, leaving 6 bases of the junction unmatched. The CDR3 reads CASSGTGDPGELFF. The CDR3 DNA is TGTGCCAGCAGCGGTACAGGGGACCCCGGGGAGCTGTTTTTT.

Comments on this clone: Other DNA sequences in this sample translate to the same CDR3. CDR3 sequence (DNA): TGTGCCACCAGATCTACGGGGACAGGGGGCAGTGAGCAGTTCTTC. It yields the protein CATRSTGTGGSEQFF. This chain links TRBV24-1 with TRBJ2-1; 12 bases match TRBD1. The CDR3 has 15 amino acids. V was clipped by 7 bases and J by 9 bases; unmatched bases: 9. Germline CDR1 reads KGHDR; CDR2 reads SFDVKD.

The sample holds one count of this clone. The chain is built from TRBV7-9 and TRBJ2-5, with TRBD1 matching 8 bases. The CDR3 has 13 residues. V gave up 6 bases and J gave up 3 bases; unmatched junction bases: 3. Germline V CDR1 and CDR2: SEHNR, FQNEAQ (reference sequence). Here the CDR3 DNA reads TGTGCCAGCAGACAGGGGGTAAAAGAGACCCAGTACTTC. This codes for CASRQGVKETQYF.

The rearrangement uses TRBV7-9 and TRBJ2-5, with D perhaps assigned TRBD1 or TRBD2 (5 bases each). Germline V gives CDR1 SEHNR, CDR2 FQNEAQ (reference sequence). V was trimmed by 8 bases and J by 1 base, leaving 17 bases between them. The CDR3 contains 15 residues. The CDR3 protein is CASAWGGTAQETQYF. The DNA of the CDR3 is TGTGCCAGCGCCTGGGGTGGGACCGCCCAAGAGACCCAGTACTTC.

J is TRBJ2-1 and V is TRBV19; 9 bases are a match to TRBD2. The CDR3 runs 14 residues. With 6 bases clipped from V and 7 bases from J, the junction kept 7 bases outside the gene matches. Germline CDR1 reads LNHDA; CDR2 reads SQIVND (reference sequence). DNA for the CDR3: TGTGCCAGTAGGCAGCGGGGGGCCCTAAATGAGCAGTTCTTC. Translated, it gives CASRQRGALNEQFF.

This rearrangement joins TRBV7-3 to TRBJ2-5, with 10 bases aligning to TRBD2. Unmatched junction bases numbered 3, after V lost 6 bases and J lost 5 bases. In germline, CDR1 is SGHTA, CDR2 FQGTGA. The CDR3 spans 13 residues. CDR3 residues: CASSPTSGETQYF. The DNA of the CDR3 is TGTGCCAGCAGTCCGACTAGCGGGGAGACCCAGTACTTC. Full variable domain (outside the CDR3, taken from reference TRBV7-3 and TRBJ2-5): GAGVSQTPSNKVTEKGKYVELRCDPISGHTALYWYRQSLGQGPEFLIYFQGTGAADDSGLPNDRFFAVRPEGSVSTLKIQRTERGDSAVYLCASSPTSGETQYFGPGTRLLVL.